This is a list of T cell receptor beta chains from one sample in a study of T cells in Graves' hyperthyroidism and ophthalmopathy. TCRdb redid the calling of the multiplex PCR reads with MiXCR, one entry per CDR3 protein. The sample has a few hundred thousand distinct CDR3 sequences, around 14% seen once; the top ten hold under 7.5%. Sequencing used blood. Every receptor here comes from a woman younger than 45 with Graves' hyperthyroidism. Both conserved end residues are part of each CDR3. The order of the fields is V gene, J gene, clone size, D gene, CDR3 DNA, CDR3 protein. The D gene is left open where the match is weak. Part of the rows lack a size; the others show once, few, many or a class for expanded clones.

v_call: TRBV20-1; j_call: TRBJ1-5; clone_size: few; d_call: TRBD1; cdr3_nt: TGCAGTGTGGGACAGGGTGTTAGTCAGCCCCAGCATTTT; cdr3_aa: CSVGQGVSQPQHF
v_call: TRBV5-1; j_call: TRBJ1-6; clone_size: NA; d_call: TRBD1; cdr3_nt: TGCGCCAGCAGCTTGGATGGACAGGCGAATTCACCCCTCCACTTT; cdr3_aa: CASSLDGQANSPLHF
v_call: TRBV28; j_call: TRBJ2-1; clone_size: many; d_call: NA; cdr3_nt: TGTGCCAGCAGTTTAATAGGGCGCTTTAATAGTGAGCAGTTCTTC; cdr3_aa: CASSLIGRFNSEQFF
v_call: TRBV4-2; j_call: TRBJ2-3; clone_size: NA; d_call: TRBD2; cdr3_nt: TGTGCCAGCAGCCAAGCCAAACTAGCGGGAGCCGATACGCAGTATTTT; cdr3_aa: CASSQAKLAGADTQYF
v_call: TRBV27; j_call: TRBJ2-1; clone_size: many; d_call: TRBD2; cdr3_nt: TGTGCCAGCAGTCTGACCGGGACTAGCAGAAACAATGAGCAGTTCTTC; cdr3_aa: CASSLTGTSRNNEQFF
v_call: TRBV9; j_call: TRBJ2-3; clone_size: few; d_call: TRBD2; cdr3_nt: TGTGCCAGCAGCCTTCAGACTAGCGACTTCACAGATACGCAGTATTTT; cdr3_aa: CASSLQTSDFTDTQYF
v_call: TRBV6-6; j_call: TRBJ2-3; clone_size: NA; d_call: NA; cdr3_nt: TGTGCCAGCAGTTACTATTATCCGGGCCTCACAGATACGCAGTATTTT; cdr3_aa: CASSYYYPGLTDTQYF
v_call: TRBV7-9; j_call: TRBJ2-7; clone_size: NA; d_call: TRBD1; cdr3_nt: TGTGCCAGCAGCTTACAGGGGGCCGGGGCCCAACATCCCTACGAGCAGTACTTC; cdr3_aa: CASSLQGAGAQHPYEQYF
v_call: TRBV9; j_call: TRBJ1-2; clone_size: NA; d_call: TRBD1; cdr3_nt: TGTGCCAGCAGCGTAGCTCCAGGGGGCGGCTATGGCTACACCTTC; cdr3_aa: CASSVAPGGGYGYTF
v_call: TRBV2; j_call: TRBJ1-5; clone_size: many; d_call: TRBD1; cdr3_nt: TGTGCCAGCAAGGAGGGGGCTCAGCCCCAGCATTTT; cdr3_aa: CASKEGAQPQHF